A selection of T cell receptor beta chains follows, all from one sample in a study of vaccination and CD4 T cells after COVID-19. Via MiXCR, TCRdb re-called the PCR reads, giving one row per CDR3 protein. Among 16,000 or so distinct CDR3 sequences, around 44% were seen once, and the ten largest hold around 6.6%. Their antigens remain unidentified. The sequences come from CD4+ T cells from blood, cultured in vitro, collected after SARS-CoV-2 vaccination. Every receptor here comes from a human donor who had recovered from COVID-19. The CDR3 runs from the conserved cysteine through the conserved F or W. A D gene is named only where the DNA matches it firmly. Not all rows give a size; the values are once, few, many and, for expanded clones, a class.

D gene	J gene	V gene	clone size	CDR3 DNA	CDR3 protein
TRBD1	TRBJ2-7	TRBV6-5	NA	TGTGCCAGCAGTTATTTGGGACAGGGTTCCTACGAGCAGTACTTC	CASSYLGQGSYEQYF
NA	TRBJ2-6	TRBV20-1	NA	TGCAGTGCCCGAGAAGGAGGCTCTGGGGCCAACGTCCTGACTTTC	CSAREGGSGANVLTF
NA	TRBJ2-2	TRBV7-2	NA	TGTGCCAGCAGCAGGGATCAACACACCGGGGAGCTGTTTTTT	CASSRDQHTGELFF
NA	TRBJ2-3	TRBV5-6	NA	TGTGCCAGCAGCTTACTAGCCCCCGCTGCTCCGCAGTATTTT	CASSLLAPAAPQYF
TRBD2	TRBJ2-4	TRBV7-2	NA	TGTGCCAGCAGCTTAGAGGGACTAGCGGGAGGGAACATTCAGTACTTC	CASSLEGLAGGNIQYF
NA	TRBJ1-1	TRBV2	NA	TGTGCCAGTAGACGCCGGGAAGGGGCTAGTGAAGCTTTCTTT	CASRRREGASEAFF
NA	TRBJ2-1	TRBV6-2/TRBV6-3	NA	TGTGCCAGCAGAGTAGCTTCATCCTACAATGAGCAGTTCTTC	CASRVASSYNEQFF
TRBD2	TRBJ2-5	TRBV20-1	medium-sized	TGCAGTGCTAGAGGAGAGGCGGGAGGATCATTTAAGACCCAGTACTTC	CSARGEAGGSFKTQYF
TRBD2	TRBJ2-3	TRBV6-1	few	TGTGCCAGCGCGGCGGGAGGTGAAAAGCATACGCAGTATTTT	CASAAGGEKHTQYF
NA	TRBJ2-7	TRBV12-3/TRBV12-4	NA	TGTGCCAGCAGTTTCTTCTTCGAGCAGTACTTC	CASSFFFEQYF
NA	TRBJ1-4	TRBV2	once	TGTGCCAGCAGGTTAGACGATGAAAAACTGTTTTTT	CASRLDDEKLFF
NA	TRBJ1-1	TRBV6-2/TRBV6-3	few	TGTGCCAGCAGTTACTTTGGACTCGGGCGGGTCGGGAACACTGAAGCTTTCTTT	CASSYFGLGRVGNTEAFF
TRBD2	TRBJ2-3	TRBV20-1	NA	TGCAGTGCTAGGGGTGGACTAGCGGGCGCTAGCACAGATACGCAGTATTTT	CSARGGLAGASTDTQYF
NA	TRBJ1-2	TRBV6-2/TRBV6-3	NA	TGTGCCAGCACCCCACTCAGGGATAAGGACGGCTACACCTTC	CASTPLRDKDGYTF
NA	TRBJ2-7	TRBV27	few	TGTGCCAGCAGGTTGTGGGTCGGGTCCTACGAGCAGTACTTC	CASRLWVGSYEQYF
NA	TRBJ2-1	TRBV7-2	NA	TGTGCCAGCAGCTTATTACAGAGTAACAATGAGCAGTTCTTC	CASSLLQSNNEQFF
TRBD1	TRBJ1-5	TRBV20-1	medium-sized	TGCAGTGCCCGGGACAGGGGCTTCAATCAGCCCCAGCATTTT	CSARDRGFNQPQHF
TRBD2	TRBJ2-3	TRBV10-3	NA	TGTGCCATCAAGGGGGGACTAGCGGGCCAGAGATTGTATTTT	CAIKGGLAGQRLYF
NA	TRBJ2-1	TRBV28	NA	TGTGCCAGCAGTTTATTCTCCGGGAGCCCCAATGAGCAGTTCTTC	CASSLFSGSPNEQFF
NA	TRBJ1-4	TRBV7-2	NA	TGTGCCAGCAGCTTGGATGAAAAACTGTTTTTT	CASSLDEKLFF
NA	TRBJ2-5	TRBV4-2	NA	TGTGCCAGCAGCCCTACAAGTAGCCTTCAAGAGACCCAGTACTTC	CASSPTSSLQETQYF
NA	TRBJ2-5	TRBV27	few	TGTGCCAGCAGTTTCGGGAGCGGCATAAGAGAGACCCAGTACTTC	CASSFGSGIRETQYF
NA	TRBJ2-3	TRBV6-1	few	TGTGCCAGCAGTAAGAGCGGGTTTGTGTCAGATACGCAGTATTTT	CASSKSGFVSDTQYF
NA	TRBJ1-2	TRBV5-4	NA	TGTGCCAGCAGTCCCGACAGAAACTATGGCTACACCTTC	CASSPDRNYGYTF
NA	TRBJ2-7	TRBV4-2	NA	TGTGCCAGCAGCCAAGATCTCTGGTTGGGGGAAGGTACCTACGAGCAGTACTTC	CASSQDLWLGEGTYEQYF
NA	TRBJ2-5	TRBV18	medium-sized	TGTGCCAGCTCACCAAGCGCAGAGAGCCCGTCCCAGTACTTC	CASSPSAESPSQYF
NA	TRBJ2-7	TRBV20-1	NA	TGCAGTGCTAGAGATGGGTTCGGGGGTGAAGACGAGCAGTACTTC	CSARDGFGGEDEQYF
TRBD2	TRBJ2-7	TRBV28	NA	TGTGCCAGCAGTTTAGGGGGTCCGGGACTAGCTTCCGAGCAGTACTTC	CASSLGGPGLASEQYF